Listed below are T cell receptor beta chains from one sample, sequenced in a study of shared clonotypes between healthy human individuals. The data were produced by immunoSEQ multiplex PCR, yet TCRdb's version contains in-frame clones alone and is incomplete. The profile shows over 2,000,000 clones, just over 90% of them singletons. Sequencing was performed on naive CD8+ T cells from PBMCs. These receptors all come from a man between 18 and 35 years old in good health. Some clones in this sample may be carry-over from other donors' samples. The conserved cysteine and the conserved F or W are not part of the CDR3 here.

TRBV27 | ASSSYTVSEQY
TRBV5-1 | ASSLAVAGGYTGELF
TRBV30 | AWSGQAMEQY
TRBV7-2 | ASSRAGDTQY
TRBV28 | ASSHHPRESYNSPLH
TRBV7-9 | ASSPGTGREKLF
TRBV12-5 | ASGDGPGELSDEQF
TRBV27 | ASSQSGAWGYNEQF
TRBV6-5 | ASSRLAGVSNEQF
TRBV16 | ASSRDGYEAF
TRBV7-9 | ASRGEDESYNEQF
TRBV11-2 | ASTPEGSYEQY
TRBV7-8 | ASSLARDRVYEQY
TRBV9 | ASSVAAGLGPQETQY
TRBV10-2 | ASSELGIPSTDTQY
TRBV7-3 | ASSSGPWGGPGYGYT
TRBV5-1 | ASSLDGLAGVIIGVDEQY
TRBV28 | ASSWRGMFSVRTEAF
TRBV27 | ASSLSPPNYGYT
TRBV27 | ASGTRMADTQY
TRBV7-9 | ASSSPGLNQPQH
TRBV25-1 | ASSDRQGFLAGEQY
TRBV27 | ASSTVSGSSYNEQF
TRBV19 | ASSGGMDQPQH
TRBV6-5 | ASSYAAAGPQH
TRBV5-6 | ASSFSGTGRGETQY
TRBV30 | AWSLVLAGISYNEQF
TRBV4-3 | ASSQDWAGQFYSGNTIY
TRBV10-3 | AISESSLSTYEQY
TRBV28 | ASSLLLGGEQY
TRBV6-1 | ASTTDAF
TRBV28 | ASSPIWGGQF
TRBV7-9 | ASSSSSGANTGELF
TRBV7-9 | ASSFRTRGSGEDEQF
TRBV4-3 | ASSPTSDYEQY
TRBV27 | ASSLWGQGNHEQY
TRBV19 | ASTPGFLNQPQH
TRBV27 | ASSLIPHPTTGELF
TRBV5-1 | ASSYGDQYEQY